This entry lists 7 T cell receptor beta chains sequenced from one sample in a study of molecular identifiers for immune sequencing clone quantification. TCRdb analysed the PCR reads with MiXCR anew, one entry per CDR3 protein. This table has about half a million distinct CDR3 sequences, around 23% appearing once. Sample: naive CD8+ T cells from blood, with Jurkat cell RNA spiked in. Subset defined: FACS-sorted CD8+CD4-CCR7+CD45RA+ naive T cells. The source is a human donor in good health. Some libraries in this study had Jurkat cell RNA spiked in.

In this sample, this clonotype turned up a few times. The V gene is TRBV20-1, the J gene TRBJ2-5; 7 bases line up with TRBD2. Germline CDR1 and CDR2: DFQATT and SNEGSKA (reference sequence). V lost 6 bases and J lost 4; bases outside the gene matches: 14. The CDR3 runs to 15 residues. CDR3 in amino acids: CSAKGLADVLETQYF. CDR3 DNA sequence: TGCAGTGCAAAGGGGCTAGCGGATGTTCTAGAGACCCAGTACTTC.

The chain is built from TRBV10-3 and TRBJ2-7; D uncertain. V dropped 0 bases and J dropped 2 bases, with 8 bases sitting between them. This CDR3 contains 14 residues. CDR1 is ENHRY and CDR2 is SYGVKD in the germline V gene. The CDR3 DNA follows: TGTGCCATCAGTGAGTCTGGGGTAGCCTACGAGCAGTACTTC. This gives the protein CAISESGVAYEQYF.

As to this clonotype: The junction shows a germline mismatch at one end, possibly a read error. V is TRBV7-6 and J is TRBJ1-1; unclear D gene. The CDR3 runs 14 residues. Germline V lookup: CDR1 SGHVS, CDR2 FNYEAQ. The CDR3 spells CASSLLGVGTGAFF. The DNA for the CDR3 is TGTGCCAGCAGCTTACTCGGGGTTGGCACTGGAGCTTTCTTT.

This clonotype was found many times. The gene calls are TRBV4-3 and TRBJ2-1; 11 bases are shared with TRBD1. The CDR3 consists of 17 residues. V shed 2 bases, J shed 7 bases, and the junction held 10 bases outside the gene matches. CDR1 and CDR2 from the germline V gene are LGHNA and YSLEER. The CDR3 nucleotides are TGCGCCAGCAGCCAACAGCGGGACAGGGGGACGGGGAATGAGCAGTTCTTC. Encoded protein: CASSQQRDRGTGNEQFF.

This clonotype was seen at least ten times. The rearrangement uses TRBV12-3 or TRBV12-4 and TRBJ2-2, with D possibly being TRBD1 (5 bases). V was shortened by 4 bases and J by 5 bases, with 11 bases between the two germline ends. The CDR3 is 14 residues long. CDR3 sequence: CASSYRGLTGELFF. The CDR3 bases are TGTGCCAGCAGTTATAGGGGTTTGACCGGGGAGCTGTTTTTT.

In this sample, this clonotype turned up a few times. The V call is TRBV14, the J call TRBJ2-7, with D maybe TRBD2 (5 bases). V was pared by 2 bases and J by 3 bases, with 14 bases between. The CDR3 is made up of 15 amino acids. Germline values: CDR1 SGHDN, CDR2 FVKESK. Here the CDR3 DNA reads TGTGCCAGCAGCCAATTCACCGGAGGCCTCTACGAGCAGTACTTC. Encoded protein: CASSQFTGGLYEQYF.

At least ten counts were recorded for this clonotype. This sequence joins TRBV12-5 and TRBJ2-4, with TRBD2 as a possible D gene (5 bases). The V gene lost 3 bases and the J gene lost 8 bases, with 14 bases spanning the gap. This CDR3 contains 14 residues. CDR1 is LGHNT, CDR2 FRNRAP, per germline. The CDR3 spells CASGLGPVGDIQYF. CDR3 nucleotides: TGTGCTAGTGGTTTAGGTCCTGTCGGGGACATTCAGTACTTC.